The 4 T cell receptor beta chains in this list originate from one sample, sequenced in a study of cytomegalovirus exposure and HLA in healthy donors. PCR primers comprised 60 Vbeta and 13 Jbeta primers. Method: immunoSEQ multiplex PCR; TCRdb's copy keeps in-frame clones and lacks some. This specimen shows approximately 72,000 clones; the ten leading clones hold 5%. The specimen sequenced was PBMCs. These TCRs come from a woman in her forties in good health and CMV-seropositive.

V is TRBV5-4 and J is TRBJ2-7; D is ambiguous. V lost 4 bases and J lost 4, with 9 bases in between. The CDR3 loop spans 12 amino acids. The germline CDR1 and CDR2 sequences are SGHNT and YYREEE (reference sequence). CDR3 amino acids: CASSPHGYEQYF. In DNA, the CDR3 is TGTGCCAGCAGCCCTCACGGGTACGAGCAGTACTTC.

The J gene is TRBJ2-2, the V gene TRBV7-9; D is unclear. Per germline, CDR1 SEHNR and CDR2 FQNEAQ (reference sequence). The CDR3 is 13 residues long. The V end lost 3 bases, the J end lost 5 bases, and 7 bases lay between the germline ends. This chain's CDR3 is CASSFIETGELFF. As DNA, the CDR3 is TGTGCCAGCAGCTTTATAGAGACCGGGGAGCTGTTTTTT.

The rearrangement links TRBV4-2 to TRBJ2-1; D may be TRBD2 (5 bases). This CDR3 is 17 amino acids long. V was shortened by 2 bases and J by 9 bases, with 23 bases between the two germline ends. From germline, CDR1 is LGHNA and CDR2 YNFKEQ. The CDR3 bases are TGTGCCAGCAGCCAACGGGATCGGAACATGCTGAGGAGTGAGCAGTTCTTC. This translates into CASSQRDRNMLRSEQFF.

J is TRBJ2-1 and V is TRBV19; 9 bases line up with TRBD2. CDR1 and CDR2 (germline): LNHDA, SQIVND (reference sequence). CDR3 size: 16 residues. V shed 1 base and J 5 bases; nucleotides not matched to a gene: 6. CDR3 in DNA: TGTGCCAGTAGTATAGGGGTAGCGGGGGTCGACAATGAGCAGTTCTTC. Amino acid sequence: CASSIGVAGVDNEQFF.